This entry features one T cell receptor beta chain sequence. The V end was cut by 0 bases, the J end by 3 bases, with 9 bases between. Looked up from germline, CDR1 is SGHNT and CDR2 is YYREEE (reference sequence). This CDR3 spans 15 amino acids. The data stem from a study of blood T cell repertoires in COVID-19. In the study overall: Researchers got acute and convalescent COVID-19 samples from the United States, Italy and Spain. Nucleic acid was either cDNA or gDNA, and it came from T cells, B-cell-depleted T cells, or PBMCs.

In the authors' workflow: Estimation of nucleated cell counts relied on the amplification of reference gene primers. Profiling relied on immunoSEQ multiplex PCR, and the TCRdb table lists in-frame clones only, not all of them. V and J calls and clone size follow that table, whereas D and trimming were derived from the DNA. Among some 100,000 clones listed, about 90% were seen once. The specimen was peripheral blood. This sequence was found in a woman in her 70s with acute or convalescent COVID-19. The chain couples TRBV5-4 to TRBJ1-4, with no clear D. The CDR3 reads CASSLGGSANEKLFF. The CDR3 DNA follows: TGTGCCAGCAGCTTGGGCGGGTCGGCTAATGAAAAACTGTTTTTT.